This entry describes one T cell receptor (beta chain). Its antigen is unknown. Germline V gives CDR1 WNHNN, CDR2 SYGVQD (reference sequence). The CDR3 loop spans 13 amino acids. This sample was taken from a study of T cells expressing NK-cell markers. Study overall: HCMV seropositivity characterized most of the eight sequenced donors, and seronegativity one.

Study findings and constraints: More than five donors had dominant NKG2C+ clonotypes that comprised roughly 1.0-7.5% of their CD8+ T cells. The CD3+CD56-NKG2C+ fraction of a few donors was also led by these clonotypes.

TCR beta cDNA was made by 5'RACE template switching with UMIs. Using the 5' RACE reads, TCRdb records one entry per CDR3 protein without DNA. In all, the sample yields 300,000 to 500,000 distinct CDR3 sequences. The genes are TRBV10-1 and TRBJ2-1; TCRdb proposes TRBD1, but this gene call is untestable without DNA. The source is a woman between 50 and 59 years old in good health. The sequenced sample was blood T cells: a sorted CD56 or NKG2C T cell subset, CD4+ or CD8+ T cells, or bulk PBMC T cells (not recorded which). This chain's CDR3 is CASSALKMGEQFF.